The 13 T cell receptor beta chains given below trace back to one sample, sequenced in a study of cytomegalovirus exposure and HLA in healthy donors. Primers for the PCR totalled 60 Vbeta and 13 Jbeta. Clones were read by immunoSEQ multiplex PCR, and TCRdb kept only the in-frame ones, dropping some. The sample contains some 110,000 clones, 70% of which appear only once. The sequencing input was PBMCs. These receptors originate from a young man in good health and CMV-seropositive.

Only one count was recorded for this clone. The genes are TRBV7-3 and TRBJ2-3, with 10 nucleotides matching TRBD2. Looked up from germline, CDR1 is SGHTA and CDR2 is FQGTGA. V lost 2 bases and J lost 3; bases outside the gene matches: 5. The CDR3 consists of 16 residues. The CDR3 DNA reads as TGTGCCAGCAGCTTAGGGCTAGCGGGAGCGACAGATACGCAGTATTTT. It is translated as CASSLGLAGATDTQYF.

V is TRBV9 and J is TRBJ1-2; a possible D gene is TRBD1 (6 bases). Trimming cost V 0 bases and J 2 bases, with 17 bases left between them. Per the germline V gene, CDR1 is SGDLS and CDR2 is YYNGEE. The CDR3 loop spans 17 amino acids. The CDR3 nucleotides read TGTGCCAGCAGCGTAGCTTCCTACGCGGGGGGCAACTATGGCTACACCTTC. This gives the protein CASSVASYAGGNYGYTF.

The rearrangement links TRBV6-5 to TRBJ1-2; 7 nucleotides match TRBD1. CDR1 is MNHEY and CDR2 is SVGAGI in the germline V gene. After removal of 2 bases from V and 7 bases from J, the junction contained 7 bases not matched to a gene. This CDR3 has 14 amino acids. The CDR3: CASSYTPGTVGYTF. As DNA, the CDR3 is TGTGCCAGCAGTTACACCCCCGGGACAGTTGGCTACACCTTC.

J is TRBJ2-2 and V is TRBV9; TRBD2 matches at 9 bases. The CDR3 has 16 residues. V trimming: 0 bases; J trimming: 4 bases; junction bases outside the gene matches: 4. Per germline, CDR1 SGDLS and CDR2 YYNGEE. CDR3 DNA sequence: TGTGCCAGCAGCGTAGGTAGCGGGGGAGGCACCGGGGAGCTGTTTTTT. Translation: CASSVGSGGGTGELFF.

This clone was recorded only once. The rearrangement joins TRBV14 to TRBJ2-7, with 10 bases matching TRBD1. Germline CDR1 and CDR2: SGHDN and FVKESK. Trimming cost V 3 bases and J 0 bases; bases outside gene matches: 20. The CDR3 has 21 residues. CDR3: CASSQGPLRPAGTGASYEQYF. CDR3 sequence (DNA): TGTGCCAGCAGCCAGGGCCCTCTTCGTCCCGCCGGGACAGGGGCCTCCTACGAGCAGTACTTC.

The genes are TRBV19 and TRBJ2-1; 10 bases map to TRBD2. The CDR3 covers 14 residues. J gave up 3 bases and V 5 bases, and 1 base lay outside the gene matches. Germline V gene sequence: CDR1 LNHDA, CDR2 SQIVND (reference sequence). This CDR3 is CASSVAGGYNEQFF. CDR3 coding DNA: TGTGCCAGTAGTGTAGCGGGAGGCTACAATGAGCAGTTCTTC.

V gene TRBV29-1 combines with J gene TRBJ2-1; 7 bases fit TRBD1. This CDR3 contains 15 residues. With V trimmed by 4 bases and J by 2 bases, 8 bases remained unmatched. Germline lookup yields CDR1 SQVTM and CDR2 ANQGSEA. The CDR3 sequence: CSVGKEDRAYNEQFF. CDR3 bases: TGCAGCGTTGGAAAGGAAGACAGGGCCTACAATGAGCAGTTCTTC.

The gene calls are TRBV7-8 and TRBJ2-5; TRBD1 is a possible D gene (6 bases). The CDR3 spans 18 residues. The V end was cut by 1 base, the J end by 3 bases, with 21 bases between. CDR1 and CDR2 (germline): SGHVS, FQNEAQ. CDR3 protein: CASSLGSLQGYTKETQYF. CDR3 DNA: TGTGCCAGCAGCTTAGGGTCCCTACAGGGATATACCAAAGAGACCCAGTACTTC.

V gene TRBV6-5 combines with J gene TRBJ2-7, with D hard to call. V lost 2 bases and J lost 5, with 19 bases in between. Per the germline V gene, CDR1 is MNHEY and CDR2 is SVGAGI. The CDR3 extends over 16 amino acids. As DNA, the CDR3 is TGTGCCAGCAGTTACCCACGGAGACCCCTCCTGGACGAGCAGTACTTC. Translated, it gives CASSYPRRPLLDEQYF.

This clone was detected a few times. The chain recombines TRBV29-1 with TRBJ2-3, with TRBD2 identical over 7 bases. There are 13 residues in the CDR3. Trimming cost V 6 bases and J 6 bases; bases outside gene matches: 9. Looked up from germline, CDR1 is SQVTM and CDR2 is ANQGSEA. CDR3 DNA sequence: TGCAGCGTGGGGGACGGGAGGTGGGATACGCAGTATTTT. This encodes CSVGDGRWDTQYF.

The chain recombines TRBV7-3 with TRBJ2-2; D not resolved. The germline gives CDR1 SGHTA, CDR2 FQGTGA. This CDR3 region has 11 residues. Trimming took off 5 bases at V and 7 bases at J, with 5 bases between the two ends. The CDR3: CASSPGGELFF. The CDR3 DNA sequence: TGTGCCAGCAGCCCAGGCGGGGAGCTGTTTTTT. Based on the CDR3 plus reference TRBV7-3 and TRBJ2-2, the full variable domain is GAGVSQTPSNKVTEKGKYVELRCDPISGHTALYWYRQSLGQGPEFLIYFQGTGAADDSGLPNDRFFAVRPEGSVSTLKIQRTERGDSAVYLCASSPGGELFFGEGSRLTVL.

J is TRBJ1-2 and V is TRBV21-1; the table calls TRBD1, which could not be checked here. TRBV21-1 is an annotated pseudogene. The CDR3 loop spans 12 amino acids. CDR3 loop: CASPGTPYGYTF. Written as DNA, the CDR3 is TGTGCCAGCCCCGGGACACCTTATGGCTACACCTTC.

This sequence joins TRBV28 and TRBJ1-1; unclear D gene. The CDR3 loop spans 15 amino acids. Trimming left V 4 bases short and J 0 bases short, with 12 bases between. Germline V lookup: CDR1 MDHEN, CDR2 SYDVKM. Here the CDR3 reads CASSSEDGMNTEAFF. The CDR3 DNA sequence: TGTGCCAGCAGTTCGGAGGACGGGATGAACACTGAAGCTTTCTTT.